This T cell receptor beta chain was found in a study of human T cells and chemical hapten exposure. This clonotype was seen a handful of times. Library preparation tagged each individual cDNA molecule with a unique molecular identifier. Original analysis: TCR counts had a median of about 99,000 per sample and spanned roughly 23,224 to 690,600. TCRdb re-called the RACE reads through MiXCR, storing one row per CDR3 protein. These V and J calls derive from TCRdb rather than the authors' analysis. The repertoire includes 75,000 to 80,000 distinct CDR3 sequences, 8.6% of them detected once, and around 1.7% sits in the top ten. The time point: healthy volunteer bleed at 6 weeks. The authors extracted total RNA from unfractionated whole blood. This CDR3 spans 14 amino acids. V lost 5 bases, J lost 0 bases, and 10 bases lay in between. Germline values: CDR1 LNHDA, CDR2 SQIVND (reference sequence).

This chain joins TRBV19 and TRBJ1-1, with D maybe TRBD1 (5 bases). This clonotype was sampled from a female donor in good health. Some clones in this sample may be carry-over from other donors' samples. Sequences were obtained from whole blood. This CDR3 is CASSPGTLNTEAFF. CDR3 in DNA: TGTGCCAGTAGTCCCGGGACCCTGAACACTGAAGCTTTCTTT.